This T cell receptor (beta chain) came from a study of metastatic and nonmetastatic thyroid tumors. The wider study: Malignant and benign thyroid patients had repertoires compared in peripheral blood and tumor or nodule tissue.

This clone occurred a few times. Its antigen is still unknown. General study results and limits: In both blood and tumor samples, TCR beta diversity was reported significantly higher for malignant than benign nodules.

No treatment of any kind had been given to any patient before thyroid surgery. TCRdb re-clonotyped the PCR reads through MiXCR. The data show tens of thousands of clones, about 12% seen once. V shed 3 bases, J shed 6 bases, and the junction held 8 bases outside the gene matches. The CDR3 totals 16 residues. The germline gives CDR1 MDHEN, CDR2 SYDVKM. This clonotype was sampled from a female donor with papillary thyroid cancer or a benign thyroid nodule (not recorded which). Some clones in this sample may be carry-over from other donors' samples. Input material: blood. The chain links TRBV28 to TRBJ1-6, with TRBD1 matching over 7 bases. CDR3 protein: CASSFPDRVSNSPLHF. In DNA, the CDR3 is TGTGCCAGCAGTTTCCCCGACAGGGTCAGTAATTCACCCCTCCACTTT.